The entry below gives a single T cell receptor beta chain sequence along with its context. There is no known antigen for this receptor. There are no base qualities to consult, and no much larger clone falls within one base. This specimen belongs to a study of blood T cell repertoires in COVID-19 (dated by TCRdb to 2018 to 2021). A note on the overall study: Samples covering the acute and convalescent phases of COVID-19 were provided by collaborators in the United States, Italy and Spain. The prospective study material was composed of cDNA or gDNA derived from T cells, B-cell-depleted T cells, or PBMCs. The dataset comprised deeply sampled blood TCRbeta repertoires from subjects exposed to, actively infected with, or recovered from COVID-19. A freely available public database, intended as a resource for researchers studying the immune response to SARS-CoV-2, is where the repertoires were released. Samples came from the ongoing ImmuneRACE study (first 160 participants) plus 1,254 subjects from 6 global collaborators. Sample metadata almost always included a de-identified subject ID, COVID-19 status, age in years and sex. Where HLA class I and class II types were available, the types were taken from metadata supplied by the sample provider, not from assay-based typing. What the authors observed across the whole study: The amount of clinical and demographic metadata varied by source and participant and was provided uncurated.

TCRbeta CDR3 regions were amplified from genomic DNA by means of the immunoSEQ Assay, a bias-controlled multiplex PCR. Per the authors' processing: The number of nucleated cells in each sample was estimated from the amplification of reference gene primers within the assay. To quantify the absolute abundance of each unique TCRbeta CDR3 rearrangement, sequence reads were collapsed and filtered. For each sample, productive Simpson clonality was calculated as the square root of Simpson's diversity index across productive rearrangements. This is the immuneACCESS table as TCRdb keeps it, with only in-frame sequences that have V and J called. A part of the clones is gone; compared with another copy, unresolved V genes explain less than half, and the rest is unexplained. The DNA gave D and trimming, while V, J and clone size come from that table. Counted in this sample were about 190,000 clones; approximately 78% of them appeared once. 12% of the sample lies in the top ten.

V ends up 4 bases short and J 10 bases short, with an unmatched junction base count of 11. Inclusive of the bounding cysteine and phenylalanine, the CDR3 is 16 residues long. Only the CDR3 portion is preserved as DNA: 48 bases, with reading frame beginning at the first base. Taken from the germline V gene, the CDR1 and CDR2 loops are SGHRS and YFSETQ. In Seattle, one collaborating source enrolled patients while the infection was active and tracked those patients longitudinally over the course of disease. Collaborating institutions collected whole blood in K2EDTA tubes following their own protocols. For TCRbeta analysis, collaborator samples were shipped as frozen whole blood, as isolated PBMCs, or as DNA extracted from either sample type.

Sequencing used peripheral blood. The TCR sequence derives from a woman at least 80 years old with COVID-19, enrolled during active disease. The chain is encoded by TRBV5-1 joined to TRBJ1-6, with TRBD1 identical over 10 junction bases. The CDR3 region has the sequence CASSIGDRGAGSPLHF. In nucleotides, the sequence is TGCGCCAGCAGCATAGGGGACAGGGGCGCAGGGTCACCCCTCCACTTT.